A single sample is the source of the 17 T cell receptor beta chains below, sequenced in a study of cytomegalovirus exposure and HLA in healthy donors. It was with 60 Vbeta and 13 Jbeta primers that the PCR ran. TCRdb keeps only in-frame clones here, not all; method: immunoSEQ multiplex PCR. This table holds about 39,000 clones. The sequenced sample was PBMCs. The receptor source for this set is a woman in her thirties in good health and CMV-seropositive.

The V gene is TRBV21-1, the J gene TRBJ2-7; the D segment call TRBD1 is taken from the table without a DNA check. TRBV21-1 counts as a pseudogene. CDR3 length: 14 residues. CDR3 in amino acids: CASTQDRHSYEQYF. Here the CDR3 DNA reads TGTGCCAGCACCCAAGACAGACACTCCTACGAGCAGTACTTC.

V and J are TRBV2 and TRBJ2-7; D may be TRBD2 (5 bases). Germline V lookup: CDR1 SNHLY, CDR2 FYNNEI. The CDR3 has 13 amino acids. The ends were cut back, 3 bases at V and 3 bases at J, with 9 bases in the middle. The DNA for the CDR3 is TGTGCCAGCAGTGACAGAGGGATCTACGAGCAGTACTTC. Translation gives CASSDRGIYEQYF.

The genes are TRBV5-1 and TRBJ2-1; D is unclear. The germline CDR1 and CDR2 sequences are SGHRS and YFSETQ. V lost 4 bases, J lost 0 bases, and 5 bases lay in between. The CDR3 is 13 amino acids. The CDR3, as DNA: TGCGCCAGCAGCACGAGCTCCTACAATGAGCAGTTCTTC. Translated, it gives CASSTSSYNEQFF.

The V call is TRBV19, the J call TRBJ1-5; maybe TRBD1 (5 bases). The CDR3 is made up of 13 amino acids. Germline CDR1 LNHDA, CDR2 SQIVND (reference sequence). V was shortened by 6 bases and J by 4 bases, with 10 bases between the two germline ends. CDR3 amino acids: CASRWGTNQPQHF. DNA of the CDR3: TGTGCCAGTAGGTGGGGGACTAATCAGCCCCAGCATTTT.

The chain is built from TRBV6-5 and TRBJ1-6, with 8 bases identical to TRBD1. Losses at the gene ends were 6 bases for V and 10 bases for J; bases not matched to a gene: 8. There are 14 residues in the CDR3. The germline CDR1 and CDR2 sequences are MNHEY and SVGAGI. CDR3 in amino acids: CASSVQGVESPLHF. CDR3 nucleotides: TGTGCCAGCAGCGTACAGGGGGTCGAATCACCCCTCCACTTT.

This chain connects TRBV7-9 to TRBJ2-7; TRBD1 matches at 7 bases. The V gene end was trimmed by 1 base and the J gene end by 2 bases; junction bases not matched to a gene: 5. Germline CDR1 and CDR2: SEHNR and FQNEAQ (reference sequence). The length of the CDR3 is 15 residues. The CDR3 DNA follows: TGTGCCAGCAGCTTAGGTGGGGGACAGACCTACGAGCAGTACTTC. It encodes CASSLGGGQTYEQYF.

This sequence joins TRBV15 and TRBJ2-1; the match to TRBD2 covers 9 bases. This CDR3 spans 15 amino acids. The junction had 2 bases not matched to a gene; V was cut back by 1 base and J by 4 bases. Germline CDR1 and CDR2: LNHNV and YYDKDF (reference sequence). The CDR3 DNA is TGTGCCACCAGCAGAGCCAGCGGGGGGTACAATGAGCAGTTCTTC. It codes for CATSRASGGYNEQFF. Full variable domain (remainder filled in from reference TRBV15 and TRBJ2-1): DAMVIQNPRYQVTQFGKPVTLSCSQTLNHNVMYWYQQKSSQAPKLLFHYYDKDFNNEADTPDNFQSRRPNTSFCFLDIRSPGLGDTAMYLCATSRASGGYNEQFFGPGTRLTVL.

The J gene is TRBJ2-1, the V gene TRBV13; 8 bases are a match to TRBD1. The V gene end was trimmed by 5 bases and the J gene end by 2 bases; junction bases not matched to a gene: 8. The germline CDR1 and CDR2 sequences are PRHDT and FYEKMQ (reference sequence). The CDR3 sequence is 16 residues long. As DNA, the CDR3 is TGTGCCAGCAGCATCTCGGACAGGGACCCCTACAATGAGCAGTTCTTC. Amino acid sequence: CASSISDRDPYNEQFF.

The chain uses TRBV11-3 and TRBJ2-5; D is ambiguous. This CDR3 is 15 amino acids long. The V end lost 0 bases, the J end lost 0 bases, and 8 bases lay between the germline ends. CDR1 is SGHNT, CDR2 YENEEA, per germline. The CDR3 DNA reads as TGTGCCAGCAGCTTAGAAGGCGGTTACCAAGAGACCCAGTACTTC. Translating it yields CASSLEGGYQETQYF. Full variable domain (missing parts from reference TRBV11-3 and TRBJ2-5): EAGVVQSPRYKIIEKKQPVAFWCNPISGHNTLYWYLQNLGQGPELLIRYENEEAVDDSQLPKDRFSAERLKGVDSTLKIQPAELGDSAVYLCASSLEGGYQETQYFGPGTRLLVL.

This rearrangement joins TRBV27 to TRBJ2-1; 9 bases match TRBD2. Germline V gene lookup returns CDR1 MNHEY and CDR2 SMNVEV (reference sequence). V was pared by 5 bases and J by 7 bases, with 15 bases of the junction left unmatched. This CDR3 has 17 residues. As DNA, the CDR3 is TGTGCCAGCAGTCCTTTCGAGACTAGCGGAAATCTTAATGAGCAGTTCTTC. Residues: CASSPFETSGNLNEQFF.

The rearrangement joins TRBV11-2 to TRBJ1-1; D is unclear. The CDR3 has 12 residues. V lost 6 bases to trimming and J lost 3 bases, with 8 bases between them. The germline V gene has CDR1 SGHAT and CDR2 FQNNGV. CDR3 in amino acids: CASRGGDTEAFF. The CDR3 DNA follows: TGTGCCAGCAGGGGAGGAGACACTGAAGCTTTCTTT.

This sequence joins TRBV5-1 and TRBJ2-5; the match to TRBD2 covers 7 bases. CDR1 is SGHRS, CDR2 YFSETQ, per germline. J gave up 5 bases and V 4 bases, and 8 bases lay outside the gene matches. The CDR3 sequence is 14 residues long. The CDR3: CASSLFRGDETQYF. The CDR3 bases are TGCGCCAGCAGCCTATTTCGGGGGGATGAGACCCAGTACTTC.

This chain uses TRBV6-5 with TRBJ1-4, with D tentatively TRBD1 (5 bases). Germline V lookup: CDR1 MNHEY, CDR2 SVGAGI. Trimming shortened V by 5 bases and J by 8 bases, and 9 bases separated the two germline ends. CDR3 length: 12 residues. CDR3: CASSARQEKLFF. DNA of the CDR3: TGTGCCAGCAGTGCCCGACAGGAAAAACTGTTTTTT.

The rearrangement uses TRBV5-1 and TRBJ2-1; D unclear. The CDR3 sequence is 15 residues long. CDR1 is SGHRS, CDR2 YFSETQ, per germline. The V end lost 0 bases, the J end lost 7 bases, and 14 bases lay between the germline ends. The CDR3 sequence is CASSLGQVVVNEQFF. CDR3 DNA sequence: TGCGCCAGCAGCTTGGGACAAGTGGTGGTTAATGAGCAGTTCTTC.

CDR3 DNA: TGTGCCAACCTGGTGGGGCCCTACACCGGGGAGCTGTTTTTT. Protein product: CANLVGPYTGELFF. The V and J genes are TRBV5-8 and TRBJ2-2; tentatively, D is TRBD1 (5 bases). This CDR3 region has 14 residues. In germline, CDR1 is SGHTS, CDR2 YDEGEE. Deletions cut 9 bases from V and 3 bases from J, with 15 bases between.

The chain joins TRBV30 to TRBJ1-1, with no clear D. The germline V gene encodes CDR1 GTSNPN and CDR2 SVGIG (reference sequence). This CDR3 has 14 amino acids. V lost 2 bases and J lost 0, with 10 bases in between. The CDR3 region has the DNA TGTGCCTGGAGTCTTAGCCCCATGAACACTGAAGCTTTCTTT. Translation: CAWSLSPMNTEAFF.

The V and J genes are TRBV10-3 and TRBJ1-6; the D is unclear. The V gene lost 2 bases and the J gene lost 8 bases, with 7 bases spanning the gap. This CDR3 region has 13 residues. CDR1 ENHRY and CDR2 SYGVKD come from the germline V gene. The CDR3 region is CAISEESYSPLHF. As DNA, the CDR3 is TGTGCCATCAGTGAGGAGAGCTATTCACCCCTCCACTTT.